This note documents a single T cell receptor beta chain sequence. Antigen: not known. Method: immunoSEQ multiplex PCR; TCRdb's copy keeps in-frame clones and lacks some. The data contain 130,000 to 150,000 clones, 80% to 85% of them singletons. This sample is part of a study of T cell responses to AZD1222 COVID-19 vaccine. Study-level findings and limits: White British ancestry dominated among donors, who included more females, and clonal diversity was possibly underestimated.

The clonotype was recovered from an adult in good health. Sequenced here: peripheral blood, sampled on day 0 of MenACWY control vaccination.

The CDR3 coding sequence is TGTGCCAGCAGCTACGATCAGGGTCCGAACTATGGCTACACCTTC. Its protein product is CASSYDQGPNYGYTF. The V and J genes are TRBV7-9 and TRBJ1-2; D possibly corresponds to TRBD1 (5 bases). V shed 4 bases and J shed 2 bases, with 14 bases lying between them. CDR1 and CDR2 from the germline V gene are SEHNR and FQNEAQ (reference sequence). CDR3 length: 15 residues.